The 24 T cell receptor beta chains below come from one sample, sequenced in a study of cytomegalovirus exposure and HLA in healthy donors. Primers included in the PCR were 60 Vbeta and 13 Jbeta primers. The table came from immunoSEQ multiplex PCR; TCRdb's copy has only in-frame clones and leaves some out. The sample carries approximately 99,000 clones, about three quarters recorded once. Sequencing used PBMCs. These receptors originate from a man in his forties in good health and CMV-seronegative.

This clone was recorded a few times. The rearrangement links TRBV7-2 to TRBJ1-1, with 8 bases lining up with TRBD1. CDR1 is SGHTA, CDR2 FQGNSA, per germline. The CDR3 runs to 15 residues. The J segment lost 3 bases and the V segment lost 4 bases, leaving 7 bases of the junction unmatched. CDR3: CASSSQGAQDTEAFF. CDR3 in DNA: TGTGCCAGCAGCTCTCAGGGGGCGCAGGACACTGAAGCTTTCTTT.

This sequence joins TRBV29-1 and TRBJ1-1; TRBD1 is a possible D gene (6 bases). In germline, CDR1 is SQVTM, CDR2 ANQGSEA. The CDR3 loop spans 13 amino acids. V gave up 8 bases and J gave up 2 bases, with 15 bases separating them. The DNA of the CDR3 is TGCAGCTCGGACAGCAGCCAAAACACTGAAGCTTTCTTT. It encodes CSSDSSQNTEAFF.

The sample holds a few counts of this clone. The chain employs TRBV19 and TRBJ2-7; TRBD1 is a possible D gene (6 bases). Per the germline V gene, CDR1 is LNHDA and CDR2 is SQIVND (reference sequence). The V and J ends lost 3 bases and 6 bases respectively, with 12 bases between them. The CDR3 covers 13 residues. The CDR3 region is CASSIPGQSEQYF. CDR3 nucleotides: TGTGCCAGTAGTATTCCCGGACAGTCCGAGCAGTACTTC.

CDR3 amino acids: CATGGLALGDNEQFF. The CDR3 DNA reads TGTGCCACCGGTGGACTAGCCCTGGGGGACAATGAGCAGTTCTTC. V usage is TRBV6-6 and J usage is TRBJ2-1, with 8 bases fitting TRBD2. CDR3 length: 15 amino acids. The germline V gene encodes CDR1 MNHNY and CDR2 SVGAGI (reference sequence). V shed 10 bases and J 5 bases; nucleotides not matched to a gene: 13.

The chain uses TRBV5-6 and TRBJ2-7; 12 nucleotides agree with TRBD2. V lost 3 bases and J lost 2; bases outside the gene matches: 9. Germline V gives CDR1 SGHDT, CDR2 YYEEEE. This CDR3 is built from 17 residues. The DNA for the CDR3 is TGTGCCAGCAGCTCAAACTCTCTAGCGGGGGGGACCTACGAGCAGTACTTC. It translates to CASSSNSLAGGTYEQYF.

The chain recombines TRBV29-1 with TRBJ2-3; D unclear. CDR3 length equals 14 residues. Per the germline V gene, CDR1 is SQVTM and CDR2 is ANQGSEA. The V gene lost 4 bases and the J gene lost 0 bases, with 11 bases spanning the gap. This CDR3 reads CSVVLWASTDTQYF. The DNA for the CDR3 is TGCAGCGTTGTCCTTTGGGCTAGCACAGATACGCAGTATTTT.

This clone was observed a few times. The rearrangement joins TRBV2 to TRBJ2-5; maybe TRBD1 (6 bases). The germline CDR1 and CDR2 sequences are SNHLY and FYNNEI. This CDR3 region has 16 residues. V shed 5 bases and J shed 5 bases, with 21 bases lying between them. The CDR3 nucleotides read TGTGCCAGCAGTCCTGGACAGTTTATTATGGTGGAGACCCAGTACTTC. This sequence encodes CASSPGQFIMVETQYF.

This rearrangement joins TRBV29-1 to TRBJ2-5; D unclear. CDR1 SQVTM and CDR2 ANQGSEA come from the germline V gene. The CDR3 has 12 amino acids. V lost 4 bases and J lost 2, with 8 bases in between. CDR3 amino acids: CSVARGQETQYF. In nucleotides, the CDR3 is TGCAGCGTTGCCCGAGGTCAAGAGACCCAGTACTTC.

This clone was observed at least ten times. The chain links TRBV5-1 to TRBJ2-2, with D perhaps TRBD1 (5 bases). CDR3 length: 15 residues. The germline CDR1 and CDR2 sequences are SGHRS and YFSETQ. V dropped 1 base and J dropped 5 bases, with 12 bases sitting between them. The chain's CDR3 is CASSLHRSRTGELFF. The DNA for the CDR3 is TGCGCCAGCAGCTTGCACAGGAGTAGGACCGGGGAGCTGTTTTTT.

Here the CDR3 DNA reads TGTGCCAGTAGTACTACGTGGGCGAGGGTTAATTCACCCCTCCACTTT. Amino acid sequence: CASSTTWARVNSPLHF. The chain joins TRBV19 to TRBJ1-6, with D uncertain. CDR1 and CDR2 (germline): LNHDA, SQIVND (reference sequence). The CDR3 sequence is 16 residues long. V was shortened by 4 bases and J by 6 bases, with 16 bases between the two germline ends.

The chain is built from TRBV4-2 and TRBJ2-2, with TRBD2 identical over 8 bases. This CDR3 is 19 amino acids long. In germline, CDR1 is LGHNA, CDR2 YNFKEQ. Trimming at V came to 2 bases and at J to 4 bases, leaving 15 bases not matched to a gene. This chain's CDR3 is CASSQLRRLAPRGTGELFF. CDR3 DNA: TGTGCCAGCAGCCAACTTAGGAGACTAGCGCCTCGCGGCACCGGGGAGCTGTTTTTT.

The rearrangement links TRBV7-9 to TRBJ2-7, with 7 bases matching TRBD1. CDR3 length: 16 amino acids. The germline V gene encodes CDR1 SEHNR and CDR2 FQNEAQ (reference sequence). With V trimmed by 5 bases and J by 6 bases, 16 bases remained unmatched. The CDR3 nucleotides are TGTGCCAGCAGCCTACAACCGGGAACAGGGGTTCTCGAGCAGTACTTC. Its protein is CASSLQPGTGVLEQYF.

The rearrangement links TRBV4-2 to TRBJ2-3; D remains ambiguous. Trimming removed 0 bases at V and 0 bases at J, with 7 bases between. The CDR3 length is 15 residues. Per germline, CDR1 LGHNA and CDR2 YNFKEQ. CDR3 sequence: CASSQDPGSTDTQYF. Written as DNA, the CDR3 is TGTGCCAGCAGCCAAGACCCGGGTAGCACAGATACGCAGTATTTT.

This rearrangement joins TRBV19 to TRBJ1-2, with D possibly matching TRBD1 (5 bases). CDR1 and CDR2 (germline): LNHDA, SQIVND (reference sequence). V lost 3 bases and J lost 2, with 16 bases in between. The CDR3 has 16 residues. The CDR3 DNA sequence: TGTGCCAGTAGTATTTGGGCCCCCGGGGGAAACTATGGCTACACCTTC. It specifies CASSIWAPGGNYGYTF.

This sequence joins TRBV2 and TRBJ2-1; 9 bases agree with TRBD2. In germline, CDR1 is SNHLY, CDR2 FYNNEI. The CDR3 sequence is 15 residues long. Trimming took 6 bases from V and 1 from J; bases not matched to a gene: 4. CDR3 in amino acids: CASRDSGGSYNEQFF. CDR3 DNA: TGTGCCAGCAGGGATAGCGGGGGTTCCTACAATGAGCAGTTCTTC.

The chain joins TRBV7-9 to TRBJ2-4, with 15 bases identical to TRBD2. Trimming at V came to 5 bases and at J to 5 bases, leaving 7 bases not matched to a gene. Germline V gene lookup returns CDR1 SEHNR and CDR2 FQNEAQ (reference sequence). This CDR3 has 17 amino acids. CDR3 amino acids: CASSSPGLAGGENIQYF. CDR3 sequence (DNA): TGTGCCAGCAGCAGTCCCGGACTAGCGGGGGGGGAAAACATTCAGTACTTC.

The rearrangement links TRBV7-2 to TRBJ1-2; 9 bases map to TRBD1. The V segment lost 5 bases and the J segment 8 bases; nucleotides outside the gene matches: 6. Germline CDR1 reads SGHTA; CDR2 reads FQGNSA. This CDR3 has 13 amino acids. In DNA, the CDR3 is TGTGCCAGCAGCATACAGGGGGCGGTGGGCTACACCTTC. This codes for CASSIQGAVGYTF.

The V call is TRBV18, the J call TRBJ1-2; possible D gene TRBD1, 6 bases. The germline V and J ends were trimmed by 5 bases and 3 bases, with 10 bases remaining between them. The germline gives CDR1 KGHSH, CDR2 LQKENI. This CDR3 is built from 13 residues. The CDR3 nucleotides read TGTGCCAGCTCATCCGGACAGTACTATGGCTACACCTTC. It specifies CASSSGQYYGYTF.

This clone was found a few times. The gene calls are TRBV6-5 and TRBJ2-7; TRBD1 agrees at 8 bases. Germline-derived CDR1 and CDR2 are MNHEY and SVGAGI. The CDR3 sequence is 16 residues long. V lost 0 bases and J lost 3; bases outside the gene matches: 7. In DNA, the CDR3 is TGTGCCAGCAGTTACTCTGTGGGACAGGTACACTACGAGCAGTACTTC. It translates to CASSYSVGQVHYEQYF.

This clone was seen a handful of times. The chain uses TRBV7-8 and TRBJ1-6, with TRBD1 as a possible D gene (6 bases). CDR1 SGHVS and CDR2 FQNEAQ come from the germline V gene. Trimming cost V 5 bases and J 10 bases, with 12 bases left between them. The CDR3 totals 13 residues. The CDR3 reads CASSPDRNSPLHF. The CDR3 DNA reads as TGTGCCAGCAGCCCAGACAGGAACTCACCCCTCCACTTT.

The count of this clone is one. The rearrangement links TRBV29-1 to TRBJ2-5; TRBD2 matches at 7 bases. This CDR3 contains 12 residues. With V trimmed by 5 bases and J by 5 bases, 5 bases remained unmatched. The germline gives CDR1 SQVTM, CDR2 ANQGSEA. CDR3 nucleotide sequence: TGCAGCGTTCTGGGGAGGGCGGAGACCCAGTACTTC. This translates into CSVLGRAETQYF.

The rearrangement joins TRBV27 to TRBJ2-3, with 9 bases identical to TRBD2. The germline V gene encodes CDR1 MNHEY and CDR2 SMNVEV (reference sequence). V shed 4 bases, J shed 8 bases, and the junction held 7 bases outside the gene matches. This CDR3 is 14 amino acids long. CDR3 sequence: CASSSLGLASTQYF. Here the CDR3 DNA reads TGTGCCAGCAGTTCACTGGGACTAGCAAGTACGCAGTATTTT.

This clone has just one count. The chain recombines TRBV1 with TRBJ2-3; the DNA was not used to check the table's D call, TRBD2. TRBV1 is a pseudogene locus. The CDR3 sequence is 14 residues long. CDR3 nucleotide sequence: TGCACCAGCAGCCAAGGGGAGGGGCCAGATACGCAGTATTTT. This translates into CTSSQGEGPDTQYF.

CDR3 loop: CASSGASGIYNEQFF. CDR3 nucleotides: TGCGCCAGCAGCGGGGCTAGCGGAATCTACAATGAGCAGTTCTTC. The chain uses TRBV5-1 and TRBJ2-1, with TRBD2 matching 7 bases. This CDR3 has 15 residues. Trimming cost V 4 bases and J 3 bases; bases outside gene matches: 7. From germline, CDR1 is SGHRS and CDR2 YFSETQ.